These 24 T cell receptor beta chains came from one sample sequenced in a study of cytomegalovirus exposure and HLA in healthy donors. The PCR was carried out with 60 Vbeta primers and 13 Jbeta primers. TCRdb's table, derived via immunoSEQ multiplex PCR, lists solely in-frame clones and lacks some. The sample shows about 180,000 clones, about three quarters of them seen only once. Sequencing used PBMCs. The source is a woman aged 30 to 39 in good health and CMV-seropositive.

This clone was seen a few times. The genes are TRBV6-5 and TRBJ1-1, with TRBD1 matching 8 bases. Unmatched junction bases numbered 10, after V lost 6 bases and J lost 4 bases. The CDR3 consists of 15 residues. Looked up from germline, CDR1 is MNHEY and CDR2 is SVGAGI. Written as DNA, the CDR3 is TGTGCCAGCAGGGCAGCAGGGGGCCTGAGCACTGAAGCTTTCTTT. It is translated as CASRAAGGLSTEAFF.

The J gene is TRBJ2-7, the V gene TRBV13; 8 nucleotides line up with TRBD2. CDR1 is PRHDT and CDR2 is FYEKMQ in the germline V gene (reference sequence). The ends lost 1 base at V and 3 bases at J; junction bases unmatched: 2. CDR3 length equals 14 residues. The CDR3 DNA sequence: TGTGCCAGCAGCTTAGCGGGAGGGTTCTACGAGCAGTACTTC. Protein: CASSLAGGFYEQYF.

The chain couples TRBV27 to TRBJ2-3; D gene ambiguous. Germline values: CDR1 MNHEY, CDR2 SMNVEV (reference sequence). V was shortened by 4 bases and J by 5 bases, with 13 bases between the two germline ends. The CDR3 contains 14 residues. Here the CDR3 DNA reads TGTGCCAGCAGTTCATTTGAGGTTGGAGATACGCAGTATTTT. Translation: CASSSFEVGDTQYF.

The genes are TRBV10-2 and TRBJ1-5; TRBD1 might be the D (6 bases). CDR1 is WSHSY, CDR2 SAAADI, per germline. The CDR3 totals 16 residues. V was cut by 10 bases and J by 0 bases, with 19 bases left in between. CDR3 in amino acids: CATQGQGPYSNQPQHF. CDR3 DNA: TGCGCCACCCAGGGGCAGGGCCCCTATAGCAATCAGCCCCAGCATTTT.

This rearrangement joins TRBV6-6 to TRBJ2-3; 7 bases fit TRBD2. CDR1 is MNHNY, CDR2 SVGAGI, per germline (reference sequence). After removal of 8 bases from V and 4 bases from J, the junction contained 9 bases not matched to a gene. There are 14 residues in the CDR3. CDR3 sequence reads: CASVAGDVPDTQYF. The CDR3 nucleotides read TGTGCCAGCGTGGCGGGAGACGTTCCAGATACGCAGTATTTT.

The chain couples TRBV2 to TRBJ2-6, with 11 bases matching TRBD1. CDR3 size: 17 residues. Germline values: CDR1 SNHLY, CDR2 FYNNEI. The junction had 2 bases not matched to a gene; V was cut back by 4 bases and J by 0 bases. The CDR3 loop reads CASSGGTGGSGANVLTF. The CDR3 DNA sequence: TGTGCCAGCAGTGGCGGGACAGGGGGCTCTGGGGCCAACGTCCTGACTTTC.

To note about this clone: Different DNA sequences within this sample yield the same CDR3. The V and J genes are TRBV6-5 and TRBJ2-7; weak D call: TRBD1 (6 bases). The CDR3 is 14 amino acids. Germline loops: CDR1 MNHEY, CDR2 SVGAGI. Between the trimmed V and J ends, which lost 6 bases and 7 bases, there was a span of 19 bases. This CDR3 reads CASSLRVTGYEQYF. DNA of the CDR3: TGTGCCAGCAGCCTCAGGGTAACAGGGTATGAGCAGTACTTC.

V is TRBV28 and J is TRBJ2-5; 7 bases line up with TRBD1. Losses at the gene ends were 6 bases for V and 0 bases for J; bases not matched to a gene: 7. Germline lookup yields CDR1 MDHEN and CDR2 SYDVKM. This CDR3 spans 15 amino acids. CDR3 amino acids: CASSSSTGHQETQYF. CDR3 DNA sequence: TGTGCCAGCAGCTCCTCGACAGGGCACCAAGAGACCCAGTACTTC.

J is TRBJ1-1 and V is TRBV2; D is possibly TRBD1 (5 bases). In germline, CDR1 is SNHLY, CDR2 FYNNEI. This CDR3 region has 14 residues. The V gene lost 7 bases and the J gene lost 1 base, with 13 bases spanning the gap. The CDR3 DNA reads TGTGCCAGCACCTTGACAGCACAGAACACTGAAGCTTTCTTT. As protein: CASTLTAQNTEAFF.

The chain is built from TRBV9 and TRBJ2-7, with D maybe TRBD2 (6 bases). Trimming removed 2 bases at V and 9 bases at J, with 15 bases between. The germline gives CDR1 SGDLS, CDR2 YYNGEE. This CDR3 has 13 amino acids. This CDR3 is CASSVDGVGGQYF. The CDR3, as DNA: TGTGCCAGCAGCGTTGACGGAGTCGGGGGGCAGTACTTC.

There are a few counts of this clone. The CDR3 protein is CASSPPSGAGELFF. The CDR3 DNA reads TGTGCCAGCTCACCACCCTCAGGGGCCGGGGAGCTGTTTTTT. This sequence joins TRBV18 and TRBJ2-2; D might be TRBD1 (6 bases). V lost 0 bases and J lost 6, with 8 bases in between. Germline V gene sequence: CDR1 KGHSH, CDR2 LQKENI. The CDR3 runs to 14 residues.

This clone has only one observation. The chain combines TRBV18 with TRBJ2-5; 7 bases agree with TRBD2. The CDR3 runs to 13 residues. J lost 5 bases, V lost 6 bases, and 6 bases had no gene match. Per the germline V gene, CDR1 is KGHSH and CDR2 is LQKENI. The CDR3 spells CASSPSGSETQYF. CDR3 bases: TGTGCCAGCTCGCCTAGCGGATCGGAGACCCAGTACTTC. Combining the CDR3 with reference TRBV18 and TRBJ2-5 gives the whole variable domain NAGVMQNPRHLVRRRGQEARLRCSPMKGHSHVYWYRQLPEEGLKFMVYLQKENIIDESGMPKERFSAEFPKEGPSILRIQQVVRGDSAAYFCASSPSGSETQYFGPGTRLLVL.

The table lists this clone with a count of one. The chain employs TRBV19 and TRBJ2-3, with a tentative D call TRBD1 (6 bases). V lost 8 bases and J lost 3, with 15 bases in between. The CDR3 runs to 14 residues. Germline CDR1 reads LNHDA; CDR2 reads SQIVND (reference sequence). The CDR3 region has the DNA TGTGCCAGTCGGGGAAGACAGGAAACAGATACGCAGTATTTT. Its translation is CASRGRQETDTQYF.

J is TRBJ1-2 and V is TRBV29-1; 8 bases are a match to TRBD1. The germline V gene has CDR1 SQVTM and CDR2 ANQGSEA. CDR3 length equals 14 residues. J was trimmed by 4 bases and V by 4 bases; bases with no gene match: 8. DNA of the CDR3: TGCAGCGTTGCCGGGACAGGCGTTACCTATGGCTACACCTTC. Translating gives CSVAGTGVTYGYTF.

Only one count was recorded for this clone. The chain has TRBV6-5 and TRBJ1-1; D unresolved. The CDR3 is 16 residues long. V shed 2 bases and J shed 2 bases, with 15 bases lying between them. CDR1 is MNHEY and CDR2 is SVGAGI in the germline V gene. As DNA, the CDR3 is TGTGCCAGCAGTTACGAAACACTACCCTCTAACACTGAAGCTTTCTTT. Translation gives CASSYETLPSNTEAFF.

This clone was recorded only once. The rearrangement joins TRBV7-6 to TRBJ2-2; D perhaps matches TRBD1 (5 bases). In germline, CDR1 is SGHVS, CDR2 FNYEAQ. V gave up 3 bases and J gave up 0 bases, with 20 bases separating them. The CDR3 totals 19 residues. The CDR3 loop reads CASSFRAHEAGPNTGELFF. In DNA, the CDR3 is TGTGCCAGCAGCTTCCGGGCCCACGAAGCAGGGCCGAACACCGGGGAGCTGTTTTTT.

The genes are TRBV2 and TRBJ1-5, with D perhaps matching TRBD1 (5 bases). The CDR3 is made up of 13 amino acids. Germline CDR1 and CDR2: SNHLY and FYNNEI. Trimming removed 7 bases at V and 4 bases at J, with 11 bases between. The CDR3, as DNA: TGTGCCAGCATGGGGGGGTGGAATCAGCCCCAGCATTTT. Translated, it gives CASMGGWNQPQHF.

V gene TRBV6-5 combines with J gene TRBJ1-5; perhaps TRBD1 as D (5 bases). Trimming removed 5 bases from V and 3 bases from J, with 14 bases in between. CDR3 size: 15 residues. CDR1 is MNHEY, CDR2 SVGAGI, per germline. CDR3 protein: CASSGSGGHNQPQHF. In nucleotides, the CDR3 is TGTGCCAGCAGTGGTTCGGGGGGTCACAATCAGCCCCAGCATTTT.

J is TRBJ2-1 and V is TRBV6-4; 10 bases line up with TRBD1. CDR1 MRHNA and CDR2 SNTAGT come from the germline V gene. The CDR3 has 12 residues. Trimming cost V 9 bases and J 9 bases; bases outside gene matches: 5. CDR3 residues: CARTGGAGEQFF. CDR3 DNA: TGTGCCAGGACAGGGGGCGCGGGTGAGCAGTTCTTC.

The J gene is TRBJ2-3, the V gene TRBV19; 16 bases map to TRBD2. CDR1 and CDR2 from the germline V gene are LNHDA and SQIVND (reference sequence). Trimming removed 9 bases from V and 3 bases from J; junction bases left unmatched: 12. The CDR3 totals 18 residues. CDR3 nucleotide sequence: TGTGCCAGCTATTCCGGGACTAGCGGGAGGGGATTTACAGATACGCAGTATTTT. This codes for CASYSGTSGRGFTDTQYF.

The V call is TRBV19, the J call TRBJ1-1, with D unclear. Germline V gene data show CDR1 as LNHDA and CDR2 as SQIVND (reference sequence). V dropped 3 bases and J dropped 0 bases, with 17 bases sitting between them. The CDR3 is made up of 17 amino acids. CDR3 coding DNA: TGTGCCAGTAGTATCCGCTTCCAGGCTCCCATGAACACTGAAGCTTTCTTT. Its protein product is CASSIRFQAPMNTEAFF.

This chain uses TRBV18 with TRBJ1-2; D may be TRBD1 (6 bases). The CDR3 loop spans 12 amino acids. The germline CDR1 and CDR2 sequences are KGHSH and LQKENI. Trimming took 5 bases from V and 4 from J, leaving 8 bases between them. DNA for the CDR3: TGTGCCAGCTCAATGGACAGCTATGGCTACACCTTC. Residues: CASSMDSYGYTF.

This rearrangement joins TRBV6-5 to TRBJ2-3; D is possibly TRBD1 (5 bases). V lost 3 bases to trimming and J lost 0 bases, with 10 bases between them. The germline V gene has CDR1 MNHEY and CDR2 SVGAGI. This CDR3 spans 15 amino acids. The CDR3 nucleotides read TGTGCCAGCAGTTATCAACAGGTTAGCACAGATACGCAGTATTTT. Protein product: CASSYQQVSTDTQYF.

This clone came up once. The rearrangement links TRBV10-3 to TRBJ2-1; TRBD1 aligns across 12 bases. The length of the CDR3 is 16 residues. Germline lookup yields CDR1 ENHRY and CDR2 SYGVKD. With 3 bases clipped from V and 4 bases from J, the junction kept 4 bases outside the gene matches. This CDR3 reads CAISEGTGGEYNEQFF. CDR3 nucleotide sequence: TGTGCCATCAGTGAAGGGACAGGGGGCGAGTACAATGAGCAGTTCTTC.